One and the same sample provided the 5 T cell receptor beta chains below, sequenced in a study of cytomegalovirus exposure and HLA in healthy donors. 60 Vbeta and 13 Jbeta primers were used in PCR. Data came from immunoSEQ multiplex PCR; TCRdb stores just in-frame clones and leaves some out. The sample carries about 130,000 clones, over 70% recorded once. Sequencing was done on a sample of PBMCs. These receptors were obtained from a man between 18 and 35 years old in good health and CMV-seropositive.

This clone was seen ten or more times. The V gene is TRBV4-3, the J gene TRBJ2-2; D is perhaps TRBD2 (6 bases). The CDR3 consists of 14 residues. Trimming shortened V by 1 base and J by 7 bases, and 10 bases separated the two germline ends. The germline CDR1 and CDR2 sequences are LGHNA and YSLEER. CDR3 residues: CASSQVGGYGELFF. The CDR3 DNA reads as TGCGCCAGCAGCCAAGTGGGGGGTTACGGGGAGCTGTTTTTT.

The J gene is TRBJ1-2, the V gene TRBV6-1; D ambiguous. Germline V gene sequence: CDR1 MNHNS, CDR2 SASEGT. The CDR3 is 14 residues long. Between the trimmed V and J ends, which lost 3 bases and 7 bases, there was a span of 15 bases. The CDR3 loop reads CASSDQTDRGGYTF. CDR3 DNA sequence: TGTGCCAGCAGTGATCAAACCGACCGCGGTGGCTACACCTTC.

V gene TRBV9 combines with J gene TRBJ2-7, with TRBD2 as a possible D gene (5 bases). Per germline, CDR1 SGDLS and CDR2 YYNGEE. V dropped 0 bases and J dropped 1 base, with 11 bases sitting between them. The CDR3 runs to 15 residues. In DNA, the CDR3 is TGTGCCAGCAGCGTAGGAGGGCAGACTTCCTACGAGCAGTACTTC. The encoded protein is CASSVGGQTSYEQYF.

The chain combines TRBV4-1 with TRBJ2-3; TRBD1 matches at 7 bases. Germline trimming cut 5 bases from V and 0 bases from J; bases unmatched to any gene: 8. The CDR3 loop spans 16 amino acids. The germline gives CDR1 MGHRA, CDR2 YSYEKL. CDR3: CASSWRPGQSTDTQYF. Here the CDR3 DNA reads TGCGCCAGCAGCTGGAGACCGGGACAGAGCACAGATACGCAGTATTTT.

The chain is built from TRBV6-6 and TRBJ1-1, with 9 positions matching TRBD1. This CDR3 is 14 amino acids long. Per germline, CDR1 MNHNY and CDR2 SVGAGI (reference sequence). Trimming at V came to 6 bases and at J to 3 bases, leaving 5 bases not matched to a gene. CDR3 protein: CASSRQGVDTEAFF. CDR3 nucleotides: TGTGCCAGCAGCCGACAGGGGGTCGACACTGAAGCTTTCTTT.